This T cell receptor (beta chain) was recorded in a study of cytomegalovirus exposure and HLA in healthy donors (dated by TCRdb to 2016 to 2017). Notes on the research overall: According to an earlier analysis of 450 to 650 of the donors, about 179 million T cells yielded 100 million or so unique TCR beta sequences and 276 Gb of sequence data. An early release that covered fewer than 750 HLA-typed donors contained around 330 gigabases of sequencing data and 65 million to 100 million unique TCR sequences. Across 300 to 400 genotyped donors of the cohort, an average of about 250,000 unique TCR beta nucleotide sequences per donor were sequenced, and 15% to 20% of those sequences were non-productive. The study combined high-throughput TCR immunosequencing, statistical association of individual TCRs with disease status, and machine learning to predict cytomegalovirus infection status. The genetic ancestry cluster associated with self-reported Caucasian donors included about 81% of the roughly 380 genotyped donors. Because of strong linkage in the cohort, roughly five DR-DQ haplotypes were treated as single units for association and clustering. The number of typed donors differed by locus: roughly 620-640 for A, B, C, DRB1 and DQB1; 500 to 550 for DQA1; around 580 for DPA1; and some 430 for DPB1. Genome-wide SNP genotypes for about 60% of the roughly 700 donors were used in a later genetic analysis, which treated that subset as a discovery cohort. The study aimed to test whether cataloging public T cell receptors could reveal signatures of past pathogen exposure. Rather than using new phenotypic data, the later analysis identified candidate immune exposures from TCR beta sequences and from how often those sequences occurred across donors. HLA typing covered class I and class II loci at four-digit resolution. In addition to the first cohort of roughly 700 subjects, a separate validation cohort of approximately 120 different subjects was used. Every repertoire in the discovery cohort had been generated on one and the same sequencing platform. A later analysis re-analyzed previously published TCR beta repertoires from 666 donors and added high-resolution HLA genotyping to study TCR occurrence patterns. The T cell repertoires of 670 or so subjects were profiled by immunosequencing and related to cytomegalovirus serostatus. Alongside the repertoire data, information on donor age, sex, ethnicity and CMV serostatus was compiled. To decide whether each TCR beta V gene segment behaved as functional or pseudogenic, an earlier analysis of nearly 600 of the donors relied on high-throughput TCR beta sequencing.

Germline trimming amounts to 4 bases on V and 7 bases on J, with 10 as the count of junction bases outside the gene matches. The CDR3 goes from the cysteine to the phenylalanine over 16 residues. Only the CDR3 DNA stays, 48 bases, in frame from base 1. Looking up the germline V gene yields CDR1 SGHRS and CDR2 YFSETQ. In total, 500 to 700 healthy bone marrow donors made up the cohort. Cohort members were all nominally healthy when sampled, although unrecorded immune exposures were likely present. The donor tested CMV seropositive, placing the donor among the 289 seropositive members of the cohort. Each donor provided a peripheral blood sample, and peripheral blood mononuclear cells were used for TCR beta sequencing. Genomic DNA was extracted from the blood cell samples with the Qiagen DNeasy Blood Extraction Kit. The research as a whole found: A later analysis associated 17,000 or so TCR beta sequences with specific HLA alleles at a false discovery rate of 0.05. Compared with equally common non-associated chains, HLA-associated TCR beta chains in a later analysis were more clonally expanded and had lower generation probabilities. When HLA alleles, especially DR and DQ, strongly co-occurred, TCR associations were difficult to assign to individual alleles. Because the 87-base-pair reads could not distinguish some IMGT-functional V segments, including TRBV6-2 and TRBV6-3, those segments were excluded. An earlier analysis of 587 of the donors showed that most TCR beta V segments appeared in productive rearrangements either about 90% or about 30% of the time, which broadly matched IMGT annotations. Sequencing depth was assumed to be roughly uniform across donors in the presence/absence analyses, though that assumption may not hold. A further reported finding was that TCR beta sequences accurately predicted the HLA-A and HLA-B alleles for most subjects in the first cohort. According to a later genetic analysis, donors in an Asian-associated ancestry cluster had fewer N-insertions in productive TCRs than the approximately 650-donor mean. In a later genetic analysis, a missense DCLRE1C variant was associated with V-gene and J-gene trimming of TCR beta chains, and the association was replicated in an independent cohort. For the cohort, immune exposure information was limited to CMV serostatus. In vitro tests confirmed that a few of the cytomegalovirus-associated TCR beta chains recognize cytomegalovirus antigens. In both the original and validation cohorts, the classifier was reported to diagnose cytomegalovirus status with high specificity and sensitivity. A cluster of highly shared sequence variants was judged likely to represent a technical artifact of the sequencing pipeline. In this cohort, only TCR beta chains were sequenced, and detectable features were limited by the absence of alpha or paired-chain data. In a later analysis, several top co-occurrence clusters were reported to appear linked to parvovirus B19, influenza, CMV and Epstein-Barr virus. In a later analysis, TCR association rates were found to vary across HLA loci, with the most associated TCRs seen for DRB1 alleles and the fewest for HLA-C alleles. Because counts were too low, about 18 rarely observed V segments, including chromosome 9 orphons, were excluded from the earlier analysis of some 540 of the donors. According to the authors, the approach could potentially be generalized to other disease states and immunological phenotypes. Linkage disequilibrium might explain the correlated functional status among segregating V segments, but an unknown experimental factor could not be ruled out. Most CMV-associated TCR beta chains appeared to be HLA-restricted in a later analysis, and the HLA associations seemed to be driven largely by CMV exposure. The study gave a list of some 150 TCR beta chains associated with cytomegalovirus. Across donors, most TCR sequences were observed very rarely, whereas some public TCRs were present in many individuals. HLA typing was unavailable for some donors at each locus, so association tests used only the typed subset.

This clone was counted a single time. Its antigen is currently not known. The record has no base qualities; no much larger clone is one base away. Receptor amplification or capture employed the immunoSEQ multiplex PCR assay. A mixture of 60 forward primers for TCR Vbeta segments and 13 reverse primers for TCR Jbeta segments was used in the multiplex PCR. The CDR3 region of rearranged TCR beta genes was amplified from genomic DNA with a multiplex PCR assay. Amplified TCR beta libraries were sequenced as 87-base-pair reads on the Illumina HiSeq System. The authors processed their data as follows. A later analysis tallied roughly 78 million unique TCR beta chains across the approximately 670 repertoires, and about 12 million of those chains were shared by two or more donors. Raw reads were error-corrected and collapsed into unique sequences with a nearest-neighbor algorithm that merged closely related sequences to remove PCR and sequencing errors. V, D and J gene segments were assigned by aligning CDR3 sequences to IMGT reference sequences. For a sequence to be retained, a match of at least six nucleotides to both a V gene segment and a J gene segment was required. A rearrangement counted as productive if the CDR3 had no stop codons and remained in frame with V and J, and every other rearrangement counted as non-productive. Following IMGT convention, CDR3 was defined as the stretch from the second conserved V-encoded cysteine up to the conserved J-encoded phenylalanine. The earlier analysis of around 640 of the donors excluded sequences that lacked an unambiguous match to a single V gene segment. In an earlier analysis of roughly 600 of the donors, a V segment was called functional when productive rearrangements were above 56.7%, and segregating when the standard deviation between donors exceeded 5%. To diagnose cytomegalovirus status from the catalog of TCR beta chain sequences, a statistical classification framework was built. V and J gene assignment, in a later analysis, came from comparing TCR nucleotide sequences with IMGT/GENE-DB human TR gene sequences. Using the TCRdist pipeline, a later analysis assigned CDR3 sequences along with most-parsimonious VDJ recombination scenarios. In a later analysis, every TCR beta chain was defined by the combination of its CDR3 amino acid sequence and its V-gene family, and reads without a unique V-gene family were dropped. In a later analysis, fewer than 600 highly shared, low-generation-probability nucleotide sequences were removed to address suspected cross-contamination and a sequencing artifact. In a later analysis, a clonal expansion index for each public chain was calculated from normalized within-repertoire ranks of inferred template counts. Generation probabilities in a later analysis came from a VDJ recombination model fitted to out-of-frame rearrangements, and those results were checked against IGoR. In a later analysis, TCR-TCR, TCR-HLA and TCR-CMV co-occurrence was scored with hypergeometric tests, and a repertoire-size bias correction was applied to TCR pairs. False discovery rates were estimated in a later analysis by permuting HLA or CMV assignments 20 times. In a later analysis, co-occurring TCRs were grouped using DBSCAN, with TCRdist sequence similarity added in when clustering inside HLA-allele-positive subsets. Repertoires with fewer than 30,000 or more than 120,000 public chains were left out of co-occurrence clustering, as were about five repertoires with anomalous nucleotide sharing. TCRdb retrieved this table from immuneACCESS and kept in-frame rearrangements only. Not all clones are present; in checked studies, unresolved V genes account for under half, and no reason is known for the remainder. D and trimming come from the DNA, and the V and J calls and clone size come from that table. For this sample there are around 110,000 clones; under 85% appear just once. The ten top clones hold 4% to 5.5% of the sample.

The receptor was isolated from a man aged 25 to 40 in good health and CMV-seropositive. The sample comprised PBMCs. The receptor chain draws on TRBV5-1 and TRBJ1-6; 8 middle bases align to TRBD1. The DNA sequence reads TGCGCCAGCAGCCTAGGACAGGGAAGTATGAATTCACCCCTCCACTTT. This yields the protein CASSLGQGSMNSPLHF.